The clone carrying this T cell receptor (beta chain) showed up just once. Sequencing was performed with immunoSEQ multiplex PCR; in TCRdb, only in-frame clones are kept and a portion is missing. This table holds about 300,000 clones, approximately 88% found once. This record comes from a study of blood T cell repertoires in COVID-19. Study overall: In each case, the material was cDNA or gDNA derived from T cells, B-cell-depleted T cells, or PBMCs.

CDR3 length: 16 residues. V was cut by 3 bases and J by 0 bases, with 14 bases left in between. Looked up from germline, CDR1 is LNHDA and CDR2 is SQIVND (reference sequence). The chain uses TRBV19 and TRBJ2-5; D is perhaps TRBD2 (5 bases). The sequence was obtained from a human donor with COVID-19, enrolled during active disease. The donor label of this sample is uncertain. Sequencing used peripheral blood. In DNA, the CDR3 is TGTGCCAGTAGTATTGTAGCGAGCAAGTACCAAGAGACCCAGTACTTC. Translating it yields CASSIVASKYQETQYF.